One sample yielded the 2 T cell receptor beta chains listed below, sequenced in a study of blood T cell repertoires in COVID-19. The table came from immunoSEQ multiplex PCR; TCRdb's copy has only in-frame clones and leaves some out. The sample yields approximately 270,000 clones, approximately 90% seen once. The sample comprised PBMCs or T cells enriched from blood (not recorded which). The receptors derive from a man in his forties who had been exposed to COVID-19.

The chain employs TRBV24-1 and TRBJ1-3, with 8 positions matching TRBD1. The germline V gene encodes CDR1 KGHDR and CDR2 SFDVKD. With V trimmed by 8 bases and J by 2 bases, 1 base remained unmatched. There are 13 residues in the CDR3. CDR3 sequence: CATTGGPGNTIYF. The CDR3 DNA is TGTGCCACCACAGGGGGCCCTGGAAACACCATATATTTT.

This clone was observed once. The chain links TRBV25-1 to TRBJ2-5, with D possibly TRBD1 on 5 matching bases. Germline lookup yields CDR1 MGHDK and CDR2 SYGVNS. The CDR3 loop spans 14 amino acids. Trimming cost V 3 bases and J 2 bases, with 10 bases left between them. The CDR3 spells CASSDPDSQETQYF. The CDR3 coding sequence is TGTGCCAGCAGTGATCCCGACAGTCAAGAGACCCAGTACTTC.